This is a list of T cell receptor beta chains from one sample in a study of cytomegalovirus exposure and HLA in healthy donors. Produced via immunoSEQ multiplex PCR; TCRdb's table is partial and in-frame only. The sample lists approximately 130,000 clones, 84% occurring once. The specimen was PBMCs. Receptors were obtained from a man in his fifties or sixties in good health and CMV-seronegative. CDR3s include the opening cysteine and the closing phenylalanine or tryptophan. Fields, in order: clone size, D gene, V gene, J gene, CDR3 DNA, CDR3 protein. The D gene is left open where the match is weak. Clone sizes are given selectively: once, few, many, or a class where the clone is expanded.

abundance: .
d_gene: .
v_gene: TRBV7-2
j_gene: TRBJ2-7
CDR3nt: TGTGCCAGCAGCTTAGCCTGGGCAGACTCCTACGAGCAGTACTTC
CDR3aa: CASSLAWADSYEQYF

abundance: .
d_gene: .
v_gene: TRBV6-6
j_gene: TRBJ2-3
CDR3nt: TGTGCCAGCAGCCCTGATAGCGGTTTCACAGATACGCAGTATTTT
CDR3aa: CASSPDSGFTDTQYF

abundance: .
d_gene: TRBD2
v_gene: TRBV9
j_gene: TRBJ2-5
CDR3nt: TGTGCCAGCAGCGTTACGGGGGGGGCGACCCAGTACTTC
CDR3aa: CASSVTGGATQYF

abundance: .
d_gene: .
v_gene: TRBV5-1
j_gene: TRBJ1-2
CDR3nt: TGCGCCAGCAGCTCAGGGGAGAACTATGGCTACACCTTC
CDR3aa: CASSSGENYGYTF

abundance: once
d_gene: .
v_gene: TRBV7-8
j_gene: TRBJ2-3
CDR3nt: TGTGCCAGCAGCTTACGGGCAGATACGCAGTATTTT
CDR3aa: CASSLRADTQYF

abundance: .
d_gene: .
v_gene: TRBV4-2
j_gene: TRBJ1-4
CDR3nt: TGTGCCAGCAGCCAAGATCCCCAGGCGGGGAGGGAAGGCGAAAAACTGTTTTTT
CDR3aa: CASSQDPQAGREGEKLFF

abundance: .
d_gene: .
v_gene: TRBV7-9
j_gene: TRBJ1-1
CDR3nt: TGTGCCAGCAGCACAAGCGGGGGCGGACCCACTGAAGCTTTCTTT
CDR3aa: CASSTSGGGPTEAFF

abundance: .
d_gene: .
v_gene: TRBV5-5
j_gene: TRBJ1-5
CDR3nt: TGTGCCAGCAGCTCCGGGCCCGGGGAGTATAGCAATCAGCCCCAGCATTTT
CDR3aa: CASSSGPGEYSNQPQHF

abundance: .
d_gene: .
v_gene: TRBV19
j_gene: TRBJ1-1
CDR3nt: TGTGCCAGTTGTCGAGGACGGGGGATTCTTGAAGCTTTCTTT
CDR3aa: CASCRGRGILEAFF

abundance: .
d_gene: .
v_gene: TRBV5-1
j_gene: TRBJ2-7
CDR3nt: TGCGCCAGCAGCTTGGCCGTAGAAAACGAGCAGTACTTC
CDR3aa: CASSLAVENEQYF

abundance: .
d_gene: .
v_gene: TRBV4-3
j_gene: TRBJ1-1
CDR3nt: TGCGCCAGCAGCCAAGAATTTGCGCGATCAGGGGAACCTGAAGCTTTCTTT
CDR3aa: CASSQEFARSGEPEAFF

abundance: .
d_gene: .
v_gene: TRBV21-1
j_gene: TRBJ1-4
CDR3nt: TGTGCCAGCAGCCCACGGAGCACCTTCCAGGGGATTGCAACTAATGAAAAACTGTTTTTT
CDR3aa: CASSPRSTFQGIATNEKLFF

abundance: .
d_gene: TRBD1
v_gene: TRBV25-1
j_gene: TRBJ2-1
CDR3nt: TGTGCCAGCCACCTATCCGGGACAGGGAATGTGCAGTTCTTC
CDR3aa: CASHLSGTGNVQFF

abundance: .
d_gene: TRBD2
v_gene: TRBV4-1
j_gene: TRBJ2-5
CDR3nt: TGCGCCAGCAGCCAAGATGGGCGGGGGGCCGGCGAGACCCAGTACTTC
CDR3aa: CASSQDGRGAGETQYF

abundance: .
d_gene: TRBD2
v_gene: TRBV5-1
j_gene: TRBJ2-7
CDR3nt: TGCGCCAGCAGCTTCCTACTAGCGAGAAGCTCCTACGAGCAGTACTTC
CDR3aa: CASSFLLARSSYEQYF

abundance: .
d_gene: TRBD1
v_gene: TRBV9
j_gene: TRBJ2-6
CDR3nt: TGTGCCAGCAGCTTCGGGACAGGGCAGGTTCCTGGGGCCAACGTCCTGACTTTC
CDR3aa: CASSFGTGQVPGANVLTF

abundance: .
d_gene: TRBD2
v_gene: TRBV4-1
j_gene: TRBJ2-5
CDR3nt: TGCGCCAGCAGCCAGGGGGGGATAAAAGAGACCCAGTACTTC
CDR3aa: CASSQGGIKETQYF

abundance: .
d_gene: TRBD2
v_gene: TRBV25-1
j_gene: TRBJ2-3
CDR3nt: TGTGCCAGCAGTGATGGCCAGACTAGCGGGGGCACAGATACGCAGTATTTT
CDR3aa: CASSDGQTSGGTDTQYF

abundance: .
d_gene: TRBD2
v_gene: TRBV6-4
j_gene: TRBJ2-3
CDR3nt: TGTGCCACCCGGGGGGATAGCACAGATACGCAGTATTTT
CDR3aa: CATRGDSTDTQYF

abundance: .
d_gene: TRBD2
v_gene: TRBV9
j_gene: TRBJ2-1
CDR3nt: TGTGCCAGCAGCGTAGGTCTAGCGGGGGCAAGCTCCTACAATGAGCAGTTCTTC
CDR3aa: CASSVGLAGASSYNEQFF

abundance: .
d_gene: .
v_gene: TRBV30
j_gene: TRBJ2-7
CDR3nt: TGTGCCTGCCTCGTCGGTAGCTCCTACGAGCAGTACTTC
CDR3aa: CACLVGSSYEQYF

abundance: .
d_gene: TRBD1
v_gene: TRBV2
j_gene: TRBJ2-7
CDR3nt: TGTGCCAGCAGCTCCGAGGGACAGGGGGCCTACGAGCAGTACTTC
CDR3aa: CASSSEGQGAYEQYF

abundance: few
d_gene: .
v_gene: TRBV6-6
j_gene: TRBJ2-7
CDR3nt: TGTGCCAGCAGTTACGGAGAGGTCCGCGAGCAGTACTTC
CDR3aa: CASSYGEVREQYF

abundance: once
d_gene: TRBD2
v_gene: TRBV2
j_gene: TRBJ2-5
CDR3nt: TGTGCCAGCTCAATCCAGCCCGTGCGGGGGAGGGAGACCCAGTACTTC
CDR3aa: CASSIQPVRGRETQYF

abundance: .
d_gene: TRBD1
v_gene: TRBV30
j_gene: TRBJ2-1
CDR3nt: TGTGCCTGGAGATACAGGGGGGTTCCCTTATTCAATGAGCAGTTCTTC
CDR3aa: CAWRYRGVPLFNEQFF

abundance: .
d_gene: TRBD1
v_gene: TRBV9
j_gene: TRBJ2-5
CDR3nt: TGTGCCAGCAGCGTAGGACAGGGATGGGAGACCCAGTACTTC
CDR3aa: CASSVGQGWETQYF

abundance: .
d_gene: TRBD1
v_gene: TRBV11-2
j_gene: TRBJ1-2
CDR3nt: TGTGCCAGCAGCTTAGGGACAGGGGACCGACTCTATGGCTACACCTTC
CDR3aa: CASSLGTGDRLYGYTF

abundance: .
d_gene: .
v_gene: TRBV4-1
j_gene: TRBJ2-3
CDR3nt: TGCGCCAGCAGCCAAGATCGACGGGGGGCGCGCACAGATACGCAGTATTTT
CDR3aa: CASSQDRRGARTDTQYF

abundance: .
d_gene: TRBD1
v_gene: TRBV6-4
j_gene: TRBJ1-3
CDR3nt: TGTGCCCCACATCCGGGACAGTTCTCTGGAAACACCATATATTTT
CDR3aa: CAPHPGQFSGNTIYF

abundance: .
d_gene: TRBD1
v_gene: TRBV19
j_gene: TRBJ2-7
CDR3nt: TGTGCCAGTACCGGCCGGGGACAGGCCTACGAGCAGTACTTC
CDR3aa: CASTGRGQAYEQYF

abundance: .
d_gene: .
v_gene: TRBV6-1
j_gene: TRBJ1-5
CDR3nt: TGTGCCAGCAGTGACCCCTCAAGTTCGGGGAATAGCAATCAGCCCCAGCATTTT
CDR3aa: CASSDPSSSGNSNQPQHF

abundance: .
d_gene: TRBD2
v_gene: TRBV5-1
j_gene: TRBJ2-1
CDR3nt: TGCGCCAGCAGCCCACCATCAGGTAGCGGGGGGGGCAATGAGCAGTTCTTC
CDR3aa: CASSPPSGSGGGNEQFF

abundance: few
d_gene: TRBD1
v_gene: TRBV30
j_gene: TRBJ1-6
CDR3nt: TGTGCCTGGAGCAGACCGGGACAGTATAATTCACCCCTCCACTTT
CDR3aa: CAWSRPGQYNSPLHF

abundance: .
d_gene: .
v_gene: TRBV30
j_gene: TRBJ1-5
CDR3nt: TGTGCCTGGGGGACTGGTCAGCCCCAGCATTTT
CDR3aa: CAWGTGQPQHF

abundance: .
d_gene: .
v_gene: TRBV7-2
j_gene: TRBJ2-1
CDR3nt: TGTGCCAGCAGCTTAGCTGAACGGTGGCAGTTCTTC
CDR3aa: CASSLAERWQFF

abundance: .
d_gene: TRBD2
v_gene: TRBV4-3
j_gene: TRBJ2-1
CDR3nt: TGCGCCAGCAGTGCGGGGCCCGGGAGGGAGCAGTTCTTC
CDR3aa: CASSAGPGREQFF

abundance: .
d_gene: .
v_gene: TRBV13
j_gene: TRBJ2-3
CDR3nt: TGTGCCAGCAGCCCCCGTGGAGGCGAGGACACAGATACGCAGTATTTT
CDR3aa: CASSPRGGEDTDTQYF

abundance: .
d_gene: .
v_gene: TRBV11-2
j_gene: TRBJ1-1
CDR3nt: TGTGCTACCGGACTCGACGTGGTCGACACTGAAGCTTTCTTT
CDR3aa: CATGLDVVDTEAFF

abundance: .
d_gene: .
v_gene: TRBV4-2
j_gene: TRBJ1-1
CDR3nt: TGTGCCAGCAGCCAAGGACAGGAGAACACTGAAGCTTTCTTT
CDR3aa: CASSQGQENTEAFF

abundance: .
d_gene: TRBD2
v_gene: TRBV4-1
j_gene: TRBJ2-3
CDR3nt: TGCGCCAGCAGCCAAGTCGGGGGGGGCACAGATACGCAGTATTTT
CDR3aa: CASSQVGGGTDTQYF

abundance: .
d_gene: .
v_gene: TRBV7-9
j_gene: TRBJ2-5
CDR3nt: TGTTCCAGCAGCGTACCTATCATTGAGACCCAGTACTTC
CDR3aa: CSSSVPIIETQYF

abundance: .
d_gene: .
v_gene: TRBV7-2
j_gene: TRBJ2-4
CDR3nt: TGTGCCAGCAGCTTTGGGGGGGCAGGGGTCGACATTCAGTACTTC
CDR3aa: CASSFGGAGVDIQYF

abundance: few
d_gene: TRBD1
v_gene: TRBV27
j_gene: TRBJ2-1
CDR3nt: TGTGCCAGCAGTAAACCCCCAAGGACAGGGGCTACCTACAATGAGCAGTTCTTC
CDR3aa: CASSKPPRTGATYNEQFF

abundance: few
d_gene: TRBD1
v_gene: TRBV30
j_gene: TRBJ1-6
CDR3nt: TGTGCCTGGAGTGTTAGGGGGACAGGCAATTCACCCCTCCACTTT
CDR3aa: CAWSVRGTGNSPLHF

abundance: .
d_gene: .
v_gene: TRBV6-5
j_gene: TRBJ2-3
CDR3nt: TGTGCCAGCAGCCCCTGGGCGGGGAGCACAGATACGCAGTATTTT
CDR3aa: CASSPWAGSTDTQYF

abundance: .
d_gene: .
v_gene: TRBV6-6
j_gene: TRBJ1-2
CDR3nt: TGTGCCAGCATCCTAGACGGGGAGGGAGGCTACACCTTC
CDR3aa: CASILDGEGGYTF